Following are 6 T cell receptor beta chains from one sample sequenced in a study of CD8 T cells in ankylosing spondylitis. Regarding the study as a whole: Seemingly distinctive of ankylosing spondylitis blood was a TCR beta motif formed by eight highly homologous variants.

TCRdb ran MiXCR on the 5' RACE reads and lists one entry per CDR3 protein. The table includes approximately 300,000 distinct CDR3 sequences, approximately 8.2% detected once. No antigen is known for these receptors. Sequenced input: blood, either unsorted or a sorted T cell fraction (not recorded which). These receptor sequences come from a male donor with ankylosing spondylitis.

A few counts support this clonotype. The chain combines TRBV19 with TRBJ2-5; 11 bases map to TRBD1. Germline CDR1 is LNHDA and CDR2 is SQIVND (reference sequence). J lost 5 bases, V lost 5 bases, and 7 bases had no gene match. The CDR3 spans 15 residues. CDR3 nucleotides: TGTGCCAGTAGTGGATGGACAGGGGGCGGCGAGACCCAGTACTTC. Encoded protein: CASSGWTGGGETQYF. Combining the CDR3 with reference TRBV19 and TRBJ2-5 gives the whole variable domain DGGITQSPKYLFRKEGQNVTLSCEQNLNHDAMYWYRQDPGQGLRLIYYSQIVNDFQKGDIAEGYSVSREKKESFPLTVTSAQKNPTAFYLCASSGWTGGGETQYFGPGTRLLVL.

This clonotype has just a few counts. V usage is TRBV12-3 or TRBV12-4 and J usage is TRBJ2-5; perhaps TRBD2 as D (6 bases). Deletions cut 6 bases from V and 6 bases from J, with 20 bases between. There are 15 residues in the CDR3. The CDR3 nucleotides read TGTGCCAGCAGCCTCGGGCGCCCCCGGGGGAAGACCCAGTACTTC. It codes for CASSLGRPRGKTQYF.

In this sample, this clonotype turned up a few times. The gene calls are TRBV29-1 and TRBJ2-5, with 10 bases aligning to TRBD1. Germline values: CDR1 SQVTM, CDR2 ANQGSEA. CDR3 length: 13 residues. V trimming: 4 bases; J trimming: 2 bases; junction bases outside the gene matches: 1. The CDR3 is CSVGTGGQETQYF. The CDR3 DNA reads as TGCAGCGTTGGGACAGGGGGGCAAGAGACCCAGTACTTC. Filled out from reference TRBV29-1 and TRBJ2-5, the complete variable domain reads SAVISQKPSRDICQRGTSLTIQCQVDSQVTMMFWYRQQPGQSLTLIATANQGSEATYESGFVIDKFPISRPNLTFSTLTVSNMSPEDSSIYLCSVGTGGQETQYFGPGTRLLVL.

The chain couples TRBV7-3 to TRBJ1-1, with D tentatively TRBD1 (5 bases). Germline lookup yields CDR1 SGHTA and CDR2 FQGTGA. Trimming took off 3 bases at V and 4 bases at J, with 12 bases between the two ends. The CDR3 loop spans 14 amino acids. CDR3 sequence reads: CASSFGGAGTEAFF. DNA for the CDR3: TGTGCCAGCAGCTTTGGCGGGGCCGGCACTGAAGCTTTCTTT.

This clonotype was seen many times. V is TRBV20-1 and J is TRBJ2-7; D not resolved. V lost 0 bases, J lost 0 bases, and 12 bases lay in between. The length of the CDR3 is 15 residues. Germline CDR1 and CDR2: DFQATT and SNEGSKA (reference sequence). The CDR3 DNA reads TGCAGTGCTAGAGATGTTAGGGTCCCCTCCTACGAGCAGTACTTC. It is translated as CSARDVRVPSYEQYF.

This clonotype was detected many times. The CDR3 is CASSLVQVGTEAFF. The CDR3 nucleotides read TGTGCCAGCAGCTTAGTCCAGGTTGGCACTGAAGCTTTCTTT. The genes are TRBV7-9 and TRBJ1-1; no firm D call. Trimming removed 1 base from V and 4 bases from J, with 10 bases in between. Looked up from germline, CDR1 is SEHNR and CDR2 is FQNEAQ (reference sequence). The CDR3 has 14 residues.